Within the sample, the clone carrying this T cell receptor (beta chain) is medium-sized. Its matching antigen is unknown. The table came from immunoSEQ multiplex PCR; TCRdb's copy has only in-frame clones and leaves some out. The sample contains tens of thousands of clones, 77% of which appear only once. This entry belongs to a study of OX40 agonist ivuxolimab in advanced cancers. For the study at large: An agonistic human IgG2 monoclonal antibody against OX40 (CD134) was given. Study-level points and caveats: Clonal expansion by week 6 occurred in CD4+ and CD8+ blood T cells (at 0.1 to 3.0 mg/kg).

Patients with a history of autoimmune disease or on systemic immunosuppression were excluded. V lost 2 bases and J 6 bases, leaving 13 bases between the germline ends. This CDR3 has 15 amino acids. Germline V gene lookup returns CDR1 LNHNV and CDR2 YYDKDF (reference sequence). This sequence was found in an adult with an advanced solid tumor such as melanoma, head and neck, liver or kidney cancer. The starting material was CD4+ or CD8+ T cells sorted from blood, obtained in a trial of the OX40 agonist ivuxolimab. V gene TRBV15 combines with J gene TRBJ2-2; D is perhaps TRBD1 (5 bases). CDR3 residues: CATSRFRVGAGELFF. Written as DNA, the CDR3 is TGTGCCACCAGCAGATTCAGGGTAGGAGCCGGGGAGCTGTTTTTT.